These T cell receptor beta chains were read from a single sample in a study of shared clonotypes between healthy human individuals. The protocol was immunoSEQ multiplex PCR, while the TCRdb copy is restricted to in-frame clones and leaves out a portion. The sample holds 2 million to 2.5 million clones, roughly 94% seen once. The source material was naive CD4+ T cells sorted from blood. All receptors come from a man aged 18 to 30 in good health. The CDR3 runs from the conserved cysteine through the conserved F or W. Each record gives: clone size, D gene, J gene, V gene, CDR3 length, CDR3 protein, CDR3 DNA. A D gene is named only where the DNA matches it firmly. Clone size, where shown, is once, few, many, or a class for clones that have expanded.

>.|TRBD2|TRBJ2-2|TRBV6-5|12
CAIGTTTGELFF
TGTGCCATCGGGACTACTACCGGGGAGCTGTTTTTT
>.|.|TRBJ1-1|TRBV7-2|14
CASRESRMNTEAFF
TGTGCCAGCAGGGAGAGCAGAATGAACACTGAAGCTTTCTTT
>once|TRBD1|TRBJ2-2|TRBV5-4|16
CASSLLTGSNTGELFF
TGTGCCAGCAGCTTGTTGACAGGGTCGAACACCGGGGAGCTGTTTTTT
>.|.|TRBJ2-2|TRBV5-4|15
CASSMDLANTGELFF
TGTGCCAGCAGCATGGATCTAGCGAACACCGGGGAGCTGTTTTTT
>.|TRBD2|TRBJ2-3|TRBV7-2|17
CASSAGTSGGARDTQYF
TGTGCCAGCAGCGCGGGGACTAGCGGGGGGGCAAGAGATACGCAGTATTTT
>.|TRBD1|TRBJ1-5|TRBV6-1|13
CASIGQGYQPQHF
TGTGCCAGCATCGGACAGGGCTATCAGCCCCAGCATTTT
>.|.|TRBJ2-7|TRBV7-3|12
CASSSPGGEQYF
TGTGCCAGCAGCTCCCCGGGCGGGGAGCAGTACTTC
>.|.|TRBJ2-3|TRBV18|12
CASSPPSRTQYF
TGTGCCAGCTCACCACCGAGTAGGACGCAGTATTTT
>.|.|TRBJ2-3|TRBV4-2|13
CASSQGLGDTQYF
TGTGCCAGCAGCCAAGGGCTAGGAGATACGCAGTATTTT
>.|TRBD1|TRBJ1-2|TRBV5-4|13
CASSLKGGVGYTF
TGTGCCAGCAGCTTGAAAGGGGGCGTAGGCTACACCTTC
>.|.|TRBJ2-4|TRBV9|14
CASSGQPWADIQYF
TGTGCCAGCAGCGGACAACCCTGGGCGGACATTCAGTACTTC
>.|.|TRBJ2-1|TRBV29-1|11
CSADVGNEQFF
TGCAGCGCGGATGTAGGCAATGAGCAGTTCTTC